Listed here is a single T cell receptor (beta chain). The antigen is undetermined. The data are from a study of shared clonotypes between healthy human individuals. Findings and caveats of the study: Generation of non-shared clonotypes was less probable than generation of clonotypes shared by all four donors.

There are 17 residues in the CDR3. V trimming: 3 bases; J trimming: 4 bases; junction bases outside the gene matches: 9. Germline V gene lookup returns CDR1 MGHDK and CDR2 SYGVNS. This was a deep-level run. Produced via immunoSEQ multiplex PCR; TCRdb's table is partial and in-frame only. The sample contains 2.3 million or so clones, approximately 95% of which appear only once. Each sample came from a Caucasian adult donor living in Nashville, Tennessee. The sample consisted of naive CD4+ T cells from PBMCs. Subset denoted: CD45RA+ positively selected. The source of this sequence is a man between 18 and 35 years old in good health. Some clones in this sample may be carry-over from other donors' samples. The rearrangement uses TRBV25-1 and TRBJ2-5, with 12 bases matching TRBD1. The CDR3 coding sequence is TGTGCCAGCAGTGATCATCGAGGGACAGGGGGCCTAGAGACCCAGTACTTC. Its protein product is CASSDHRGTGGLETQYF.